This is a list of T cell receptor beta chains from one sample in a study of cytotoxic CD8 clonotypes in ibrutinib-treated CLL. Clones were sequenced by immunoSEQ multiplex PCR, and TCRdb holds only the in-frame ones, with some missing. This table holds 250,000 to 350,000 clones, 60% to 80% found once. Sequencing used PBMCs, obtained at disease progression, from a patient treated with ibrutinib. These receptors originate from a human donor with chronic lymphocytic leukemia. The CDR3 runs from the conserved cysteine through the conserved F or W. D genes are given only for firm matches. Where a row states a size, it is once, few, many or the class of an expanded clone; other rows omit it.

D gene	V gene	clone size	J gene	CDR3 protein	CDR3 DNA
-	TRBV27	few	TRBJ2-6	CASSPLGFSGANVLTF	TGTGCCAGCAGTCCACTGGGTTTCTCTGGGGCCAACGTCCTGACTTTC
-	TRBV6-1	-	TRBJ1-1	CASREGNTEAFF	TGTGCCAGCAGGGAAGGGAACACTGAAGCTTTCTTT
-	TRBV6-6	-	TRBJ1-1	CASSYGGNTEAFF	TGTGCCAGCAGTTACGGGGGAAACACTGAAGCTTTCTTT
-	TRBV4-1	few	TRBJ1-2	CASSQDIPGSGYTF	TGCGCCAGCAGCCAAGATATCCCAGGAAGTGGCTACACCTTC
TRBD2	TRBV9	-	TRBJ2-1	CASSQLGTSGYNEQFF	TGTGCCAGCAGTCAGCTAGGGACTAGCGGCTACAATGAGCAGTTCTTC
-	TRBV29-1	-	TRBJ2-2	CSIKGGNTGELFF	TGCAGCATCAAGGGGGGGAACACCGGGGAGCTGTTTTTT
TRBD1	TRBV5-6	-	TRBJ2-5	CASSLGGTGGKTQYF	TGTGCCAGCAGCTTGGGCGGGACAGGGGGAAAGACCCAGTACTTC
TRBD2	TRBV15	-	TRBJ2-7	CATSRDGGGTSYEQYF	TGTGCCACCAGCAGGGATGGCGGGGGGACCTCCTACGAGCAGTACTTC
TRBD1	TRBV10-3	-	TRBJ2-7	CAITSRDRDFEQYF	TGTGCCATTACCTCCCGGGACAGGGATTTCGAGCAGTACTTC
TRBD2	TRBV28	-	TRBJ2-7	CASSLPGLAGTYEQYF	TGTGCCAGCAGTTTACCCGGACTAGCGGGAACCTACGAGCAGTACTTC
-	TRBV5-8	-	TRBJ1-2	CASSLVPGNYGYTF	TGTGCCAGCAGCTTGGTTCCAGGGAACTATGGCTACACCTTC
-	TRBV6-6	few	TRBJ2-7	CASSYNQGSSYEQYF	TGTGCCAGCAGTTACAACCAGGGGAGCTCCTACGAGCAGTACTTC
-	TRBV12-5	-	TRBJ2-5	CASGLGETQYF	TGTGCTAGTGGTTTGGGAGAGACCCAGTACTTC
-	TRBV7-3	-	TRBJ2-3	CASSLTVGAASTDTQYF	TGTGCCAGCAGCTTAACGGTGGGAGCGGCTAGCACAGATACGCAGTATTTT
TRBD1	TRBV4-1	few	TRBJ1-2	CASSQAVTGTGTGYTF	TGCGCCAGCAGCCAAGCTGTTACCGGGACAGGGACCGGCTACACCTTC
-	TRBV6-6	-	TRBJ1-5	CASSPRPYNQPQHF	TGTGCCAGCAGTCCACGGCCGTATAATCAGCCCCAGCATTTT
TRBD2	TRBV2	-	TRBJ2-2	CASSERASGIWELFF	TGTGCCAGCAGTGAAAGGGCTAGCGGGATTTGGGAGCTGTTTTTT
TRBD1	TRBV14	-	TRBJ2-3	CASSPRDRVIDTQYF	TGTGCCAGCAGCCCCCGGGACAGGGTGATAGATACGCAGTATTTT
TRBD1	TRBV14	-	TRBJ2-5	CASSQNKQGWTQYF	TGTGCCAGCAGCCAAAACAAACAGGGGTGGACCCAGTACTTC
TRBD2	TRBV7-9	-	TRBJ2-1	CASSPSGSSSYNEQFF	TGTGCCAGCAGCCCTAGCGGGTCGAGCTCCTACAATGAGCAGTTCTTC